The text below deals with one TCR beta chain. The assay was immunoSEQ multiplex PCR, and TCRdb's table has in-frame clones only and misses some. The data contain 99,000 or so clones, approximately 95% of them singletons. V lost 0 bases to trimming and J lost 0 bases, with 9 bases between them. This CDR3 region has 15 residues. Germline CDR1 SGHRS, CDR2 YFSETQ. The data derive from a study of technical replicates of blood from four donors. This TCR was recovered from a human donor in good health. The sequenced sample was T cells isolated from PBMCs. This chain links TRBV5-1 with TRBJ1-1; the D gene is possibly TRBD1 (5 bases). CDR3 protein: CASSLDKTVNTEAFF. The CDR3 DNA reads TGCGCCAGCAGCTTGGACAAGACAGTGAACACTGAAGCTTTCTTT. Looking up the rest from reference TRBV5-1 and TRBJ1-1 gives the full variable domain: KAGVTQTPRYLIKTRGQQVTLSCSPISGHRSVSWYQQTPGQGLQFLFEYFSETQRNKGNFPGRFSGRQFSNSRSEMNVSTLELGDSALYLCASSLDKTVNTEAFFGQGTRLTVV.